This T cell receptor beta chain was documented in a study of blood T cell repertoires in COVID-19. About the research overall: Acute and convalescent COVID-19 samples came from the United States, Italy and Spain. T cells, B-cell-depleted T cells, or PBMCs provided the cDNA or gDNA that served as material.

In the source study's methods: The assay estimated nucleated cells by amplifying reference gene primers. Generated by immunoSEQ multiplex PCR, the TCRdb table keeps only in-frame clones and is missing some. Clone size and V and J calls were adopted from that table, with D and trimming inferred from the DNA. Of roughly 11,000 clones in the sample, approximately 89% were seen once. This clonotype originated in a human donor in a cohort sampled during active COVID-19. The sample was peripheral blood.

This CDR3 is CASSLIIGQFSNEQFF. The CDR3 nucleotides are TGCGCCAGCAGCCTGATTATTGGACAGTTTTCCAATGAGCAGTTCTTC. This chain links TRBV5-1 with TRBJ2-1, with TRBD1 as a possible D gene (6 bases). Germline values: CDR1 SGHRS, CDR2 YFSETQ. The CDR3 length is 16 residues. Trimming removed 4 bases from V and 6 bases from J, with 20 bases in between.